Here is one TCR beta chain with its context. Its specific antigen is unknown. Base-call qualities are not available, and no considerably larger clone is one nucleotide away. Participants in the prospective study were enrolled through a virtual design, were aged about 18 to 90 years, and lived in about two dozen United States geographic areas. To assign participants to cohorts, the prospective study relied on clinical history that participants themselves reported in a screening survey and a study questionnaire. Exposed participants had been in contact, within 2 weeks of entering the study, with a person who had a PCR-confirmed or clinician-diagnosed case of COVID-19. Mobile phlebotomists in the prospective study collected whole blood, serum and a nasopharyngeal or oropharyngeal swab from every participant. Additional blood draws and questionnaires over an approximately 2-month period could optionally be provided by prospective study participants. Before DNA extraction, prospective study blood samples were shipped either frozen or at room temperature.

These data are taken from a study of blood T cell repertoires in COVID-19 (dated by TCRdb to the early 2020s). Regarding the research as a whole: Samples from collaborators originated in the United States, Italy and Spain and spanned both the acute and convalescent phases of COVID-19. The prospective study material was composed of cDNA or gDNA derived from T cells, B-cell-depleted T cells, or PBMCs. The samples were drawn from two sources: the first 160 participants of the ongoing ImmuneRACE study, and fewer than 1,500 subjects contributed by 6 global collaborators. A freely available public database, intended as a resource for researchers studying the immune response to SARS-CoV-2, is where the repertoires were released. Where HLA class I and class II types were available, the types were taken from metadata supplied by the sample provider, not from assay-based typing. Sample metadata almost always included a de-identified subject ID, COVID-19 status, age in years and sex. Subjects who had been exposed to COVID-19, were actively infected with it, or had recovered from it provided the deeply sampled blood TCRbeta repertoires that made up the dataset. The investigation overall reported the following: Clinical and demographic metadata were provided uncurated, with the amount varying by source and participant.

The immunoSEQ Assay, a bias-controlled multiplex PCR, was used to amplify TCRbeta CDR3 regions from genomic DNA. The paper's data handling went like this. Nucleated cell counts per sample were estimated from amplification of reference gene primers within the assay. To quantify the absolute abundance of each unique TCRbeta CDR3 rearrangement, sequence reads were collapsed and filtered. For each sample, productive Simpson clonality was calculated by taking the square root of Simpson's diversity index across productive rearrangements. TCRdb mirrors the immuneACCESS table, restricted to in-frame sequences. Some clones are absent from its copies; in checked studies, under half trace to an unresolved V gene, and the reason for the others is unknown. V and J calls and clone size come straight from that table; D and trimming were deduced from the DNA. The table for this sample lists 250,000 to 300,000 clones; 85% to 90% of them were counted only once. Less than 3.5% of the sample is taken by the ten largest.

V is clipped by 4 bases and J by 2 bases, and the sequence between their germline boundaries is 16 bases long. The germline V gene (reference sequence) provides CDR1 SGHNT and CDR2 YYREEE. The CDR3 runs 17 residues from the cysteine to the phenylalanine. Only the CDR3 region is kept as DNA, spanning 51 bases read in frame from base 1. The TCR sequence derives from a woman in her 50s who had been exposed to COVID-19. This chain joins TRBV5-4 to TRBJ2-6; the D gene is perhaps TRBD1, on 6 matching bases. The sample taken for sequencing was PBMCs or T cells enriched from blood (not recorded which). The CDR3 protein: CASSTQGYPPGANVLTF. In nucleotide form, the sequence is TGTGCCAGCAGCACACAGGGTTACCCTCCTGGGGCCAACGTCCTGACTTTC.